These 3 T cell receptor beta chains were all obtained from the same sample, sequenced in a study of blood T cell repertoires in COVID-19 (dated by TCRdb to 2018 to 2020). Library creation used the immunoSEQ multiplex PCR assay. TCRdb mirrors the immuneACCESS table, restricted to in-frame sequences. Some clones are absent from its copies; in checked studies, under half trace to an unresolved V gene, and the reason for the others is unknown. The sample table shows about 180,000 clones, and approximately 85% are seen once. Together, the top ten hold 10% to 11% of the sample. The source material was peripheral blood. The source of these receptors is a human donor with active or convalescent COVID-19. The donor label of this sample is uncertain.

The chain has TRBV2 and TRBJ1-3, with 10 bases identical to TRBD1. V shed 7 bases and J 9 bases; nucleotides not matched to a gene: 6. Germline CDR1 reads SNHLY; CDR2 reads FYNNEI. The CDR3 length is 13 residues. The CDR3 protein is CASNQGQGTTIYF. DNA for the CDR3: TGTGCCAGCAATCAGGGACAGGGGACCACCATATATTTT.

The chain combines TRBV11-2 with TRBJ1-2; 7 positions agree with TRBD1. The V gene end was trimmed by 5 bases and the J gene end by 6 bases; junction bases not matched to a gene: 15. In germline, CDR1 is SGHAT, CDR2 FQNNGV. This CDR3 has 16 amino acids. The CDR3, as DNA: TGTGCCAGCAGCCTACTAAATCGACAGGGCACCGATGGCTACACCTTC. This gives the protein CASSLLNRQGTDGYTF.

This rearrangement joins TRBV6-6 to TRBJ2-2; no firm D call. The ends were cut back, 4 bases at V and 6 bases at J, with 6 bases in the middle. Per germline, CDR1 MNHNY and CDR2 SVGAGI (reference sequence). This CDR3 has 12 amino acids. This chain's CDR3 is CASSLIPGELFF. Here the CDR3 DNA reads TGTGCCAGCAGTTTAATTCCCGGGGAGCTGTTTTTT.